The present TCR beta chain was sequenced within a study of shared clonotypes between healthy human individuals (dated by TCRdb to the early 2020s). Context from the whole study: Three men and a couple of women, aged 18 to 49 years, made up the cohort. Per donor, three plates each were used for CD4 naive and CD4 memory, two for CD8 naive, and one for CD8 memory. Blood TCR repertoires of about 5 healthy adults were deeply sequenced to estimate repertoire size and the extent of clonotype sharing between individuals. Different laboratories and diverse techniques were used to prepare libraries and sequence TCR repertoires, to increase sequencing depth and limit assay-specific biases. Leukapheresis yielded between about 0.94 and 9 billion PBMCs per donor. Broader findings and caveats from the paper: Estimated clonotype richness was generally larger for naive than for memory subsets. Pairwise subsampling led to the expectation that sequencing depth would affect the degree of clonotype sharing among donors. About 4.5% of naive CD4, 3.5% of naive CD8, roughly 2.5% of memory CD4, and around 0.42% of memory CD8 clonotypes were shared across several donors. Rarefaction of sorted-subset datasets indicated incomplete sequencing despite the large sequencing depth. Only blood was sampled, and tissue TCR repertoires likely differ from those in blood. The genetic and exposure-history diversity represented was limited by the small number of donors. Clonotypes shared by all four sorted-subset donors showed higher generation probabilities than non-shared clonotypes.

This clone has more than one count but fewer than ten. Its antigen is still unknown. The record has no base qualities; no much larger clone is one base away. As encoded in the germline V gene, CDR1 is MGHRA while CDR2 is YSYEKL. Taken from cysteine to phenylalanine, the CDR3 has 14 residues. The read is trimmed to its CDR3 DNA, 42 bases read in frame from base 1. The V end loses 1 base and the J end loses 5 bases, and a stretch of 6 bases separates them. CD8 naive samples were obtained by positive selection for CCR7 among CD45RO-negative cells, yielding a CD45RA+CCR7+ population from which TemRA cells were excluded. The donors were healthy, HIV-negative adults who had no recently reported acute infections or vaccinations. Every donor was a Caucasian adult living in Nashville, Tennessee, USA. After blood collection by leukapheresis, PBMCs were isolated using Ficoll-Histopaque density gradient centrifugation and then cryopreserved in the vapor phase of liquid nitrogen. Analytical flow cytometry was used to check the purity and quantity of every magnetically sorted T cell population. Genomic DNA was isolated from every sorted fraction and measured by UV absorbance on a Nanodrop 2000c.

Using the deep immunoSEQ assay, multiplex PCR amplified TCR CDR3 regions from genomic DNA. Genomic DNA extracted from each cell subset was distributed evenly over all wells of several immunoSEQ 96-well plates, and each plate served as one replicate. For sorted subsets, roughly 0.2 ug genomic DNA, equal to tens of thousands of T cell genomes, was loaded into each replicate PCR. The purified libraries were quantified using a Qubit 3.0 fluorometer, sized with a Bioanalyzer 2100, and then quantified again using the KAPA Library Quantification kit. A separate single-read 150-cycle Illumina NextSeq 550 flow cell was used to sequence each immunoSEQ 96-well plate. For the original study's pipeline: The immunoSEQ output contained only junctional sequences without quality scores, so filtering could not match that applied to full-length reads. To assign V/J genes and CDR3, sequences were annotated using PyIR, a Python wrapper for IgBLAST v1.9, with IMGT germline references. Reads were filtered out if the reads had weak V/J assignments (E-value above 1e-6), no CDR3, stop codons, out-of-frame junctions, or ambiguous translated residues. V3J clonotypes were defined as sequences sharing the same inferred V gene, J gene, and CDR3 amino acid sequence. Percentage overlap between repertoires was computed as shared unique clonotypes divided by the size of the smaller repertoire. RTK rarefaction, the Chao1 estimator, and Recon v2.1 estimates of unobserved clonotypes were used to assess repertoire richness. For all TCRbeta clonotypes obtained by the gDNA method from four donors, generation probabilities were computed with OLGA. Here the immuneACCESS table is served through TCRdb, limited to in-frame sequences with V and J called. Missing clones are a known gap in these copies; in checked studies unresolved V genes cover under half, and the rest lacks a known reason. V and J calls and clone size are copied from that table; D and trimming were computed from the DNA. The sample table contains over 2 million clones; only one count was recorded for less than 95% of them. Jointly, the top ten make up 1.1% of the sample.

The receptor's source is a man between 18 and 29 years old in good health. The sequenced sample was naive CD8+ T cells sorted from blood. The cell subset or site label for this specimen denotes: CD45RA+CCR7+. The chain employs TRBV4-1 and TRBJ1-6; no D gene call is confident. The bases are TGCGCCAGCAGCCAAGGAGGGAATAATTCACCCCTCCACTTT. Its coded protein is CASSQGGNNSPLHF.